The 21 T cell receptor beta chains below were found in one sample sequenced in a study of shared clonotypes between healthy human individuals. This table comes from immunoSEQ multiplex PCR, and its TCRdb copy is limited to in-frame clones, with some not included. This sample has around 690,000 clones; roughly 91% occur once, and the top ten carry roughly 36%. The source material was memory CD8+ T cells from PBMCs. Indicated subset: CD45RO+ cells pooled with CCR7-negative TemRA cells. The source of these receptors is a young man in good health. Some clones in this sample may be carry-over from other donors' samples.

Concerning this clone: Different DNA sequences within this sample yield the same CDR3. V gene TRBV7-9 combines with J gene TRBJ2-7, with D hard to call. Germline lookup yields CDR1 SEHNR and CDR2 FQNEAQ (reference sequence). The length of the CDR3 is 13 residues. V was cut by 3 bases and J by 0 bases, with 6 bases left in between. CDR3 protein: CASSLATSYEQYF. In DNA form, the CDR3 reads TGTGCCAGCAGCTTGGCTACCTCCTACGAGCAGTACTTC.

The chain's CDR3 is CASTAGGDEQYF. The CDR3 DNA reads as TGTGCCAGCACCGCAGGGGGGGACGAGCAGTACTTC. The rearrangement joins TRBV28 to TRBJ2-7; D assignment may be TRBD1 or TRBD2 (7 bases each). Trimming left V 7 bases short and J 5 bases short, with 12 bases between. This CDR3 comprises 12 residues. Germline CDR1 reads MDHEN; CDR2 reads SYDVKM. Filled out from reference TRBV28 and TRBJ2-7, the complete variable domain reads DVKVTQSSRYLVKRTGEKVFLECVQDMDHENMFWYRQDPGLGLRLIYFSYDVKMKEKGDIPEGYSVSREKKERFSLILESASTNQTSMYLCASTAGGDEQYFGPGTRLTVT.

As to this clone: This same CDR3 is encoded by further DNA sequences in the sample. The CDR3 is CASSVQGGQETQYF. The CDR3 DNA reads TGTGCCAGCAGCGTTCAGGGTGGGCAAGAGACCCAGTACTTC. V and J are TRBV9 and TRBJ2-5; maybe TRBD1 (5 bases). The CDR3 length is 14 residues. Germline assignment: CDR1 SGDLS and CDR2 YYNGEE. V lost 2 bases to trimming and J lost 2 bases, with 10 bases between them.

V gene TRBV5-6 combines with J gene TRBJ1-5; D is unresolved. V was pared by 3 bases and J by 6 bases, with 13 bases between. The CDR3 contains 14 residues. Germline lookup yields CDR1 SGHDT and CDR2 YYEEEE. The CDR3, as DNA: TGTGCCAGCAGCTCTGGATGGGGTGGTCAGCCCCAGCATTTT. It yields the protein CASSSGWGGQPQHF.

The rearrangement joins TRBV25-1 to TRBJ2-2, with D perhaps matching TRBD2 (7 bases). This CDR3 region has 14 residues. CDR1 and CDR2 (germline): MGHDK, SYGVNS. Trimming pared 1 base from V and 6 bases from J, leaving 9 bases between. The CDR3 DNA reads TGTGCCAGCAGTGAATGGGGGGGGCCCGGGGAGCTGTTTTTT. It specifies CASSEWGGPGELFF.

The chain recombines TRBV4-1 with TRBJ2-3; D uncertain. V lost 0 bases, J lost 0 bases, and 7 bases lay in between. The CDR3 has 15 residues. Per the germline V gene, CDR1 is MGHRA and CDR2 is YSYEKL. The CDR3 DNA reads TGCGCCAGCAGCCAAGATAAACGGAGCACAGATACGCAGTATTTT. It encodes CASSQDKRSTDTQYF.

V and J are TRBV7-9 and TRBJ2-4; no firm D call. The ends were cut back, 5 bases at V and 7 bases at J, with 6 bases in the middle. CDR1 SEHNR and CDR2 FQNEAQ come from the germline V gene (reference sequence). The CDR3 runs 11 residues. CDR3 sequence reads: CASSPNNIQYF. The CDR3 DNA follows: TGTGCCAGCAGCCCGAATAACATTCAGTACTTC. Variable domain in full (rest from reference TRBV7-9 and TRBJ2-4): DTGVSQNPRHKITKRGQNVTFRCDPISEHNRLYWYRQTLGQGPEFLTYFQNEAQLEKSRLLSDRFSAERPKGSFSTLEIQRTEQGDSAMYLCASSPNNIQYFGAGTRLSVL.

The rearrangement links TRBV27 to TRBJ2-7; unclear D gene. V lost 6 bases, J lost 0 bases, and 12 bases lay in between. Germline V lookup: CDR1 MNHEY, CDR2 SMNVEV (reference sequence). The CDR3 contains 14 residues. The CDR3, as DNA: TGTGCCAGCAGGATGACACCGAGCTCCTACGAGCAGTACTTC. This gives the protein CASRMTPSSYEQYF.

The V call is TRBV15, the J call TRBJ1-3, with D unclear. Germline V lookup: CDR1 LNHNV, CDR2 YYDKDF (reference sequence). This CDR3 is 15 amino acids long. Trimming left V 3 bases short and J 0 bases short, with 9 bases between. The CDR3 here is CATSSGQFSGNTIYF. CDR3 in DNA: TGTGCCACCAGCAGTGGTCAGTTCTCTGGAAACACCATATATTTT.

The rearrangement uses TRBV27 and TRBJ2-2; unclear D gene. V gave up 3 bases and J gave up 8 bases, with 22 bases separating them. Germline CDR1 MNHEY, CDR2 SMNVEV (reference sequence). The CDR3 runs 17 residues. The chain's CDR3 is CASSFLAEPFFLGELFF. CDR3 nucleotides: TGTGCCAGCAGTTTTTTGGCGGAACCCTTTTTCCTAGGGGAGCTGTTTTTT.

The chain employs TRBV7-2 and TRBJ2-2; no clear D gene. V was pared by 2 bases and J by 5 bases, with 3 bases between. The CDR3 spans 12 residues. The germline gives CDR1 SGHTA, CDR2 FQGNSA. As DNA, the CDR3 is TGTGCCAGCAGCTTAATAACCGGGGAGCTGTTTTTT. This gives the protein CASSLITGELFF.

V usage is TRBV18 and J usage is TRBJ2-7; D is perhaps TRBD2 (6 bases). Germline-derived CDR1 and CDR2 are KGHSH and LQKENI. V lost 2 bases to trimming and J lost 3 bases, with 17 bases between them. This CDR3 spans 16 amino acids. The CDR3 region has the DNA TGTGCCAGCTCACCATCTCCGGGACTTCAACTCTACGAGCAGTACTTC. Translating gives CASSPSPGLQLYEQYF.

The chain carries TRBV7-6 and TRBJ1-4; D gene uncertain. The ends were cut back, 0 bases at V and 7 bases at J, with 6 bases in the middle. The CDR3 is made up of 13 amino acids. The germline CDR1 and CDR2 sequences are SGHVS and FNYEAQ. CDR3 DNA: TGTGCCAGCAGCTTAGCTTTGGGTGAAAAACTGTTTTTT. Its translation: CASSLALGEKLFF.

The chain recombines TRBV4-1 with TRBJ1-5, with a tentative D call TRBD1 (6 bases). Trimming took off 0 bases at V and 2 bases at J, with 11 bases between the two ends. The CDR3 is 16 residues long. The germline V gene has CDR1 MGHRA and CDR2 YSYEKL. The CDR3 sequence: CASSQEPYRGNQPQHF. The CDR3, as DNA: TGCGCCAGCAGCCAAGAGCCCTACAGGGGCAATCAGCCCCAGCATTTT.

About this clone: The sample carries other DNA sequences with the same CDR3. The rearrangement uses TRBV27 and TRBJ1-1; D gene unclear. Germline assignment: CDR1 MNHEY and CDR2 SMNVEV (reference sequence). V lost 2 bases and J 2 bases, leaving 6 bases between the germline ends. This CDR3 contains 13 residues. CDR3 loop: CASSLGRNTEAFF. CDR3 DNA: TGTGCCAGCAGTTTAGGACGAAACACTGAAGCTTTCTTT.

This clone was seen a single time. V and J are TRBV27 and TRBJ2-5; the D gene could be TRBD1 or TRBD2 (5 bases each). CDR1 is MNHEY and CDR2 is SMNVEV in the germline V gene (reference sequence). CDR3 size: 17 residues. Trimming removed 3 bases from V and 1 base from J, with 18 bases in between. The CDR3 spells CASSLGVLQGFQETQYF. The CDR3, as DNA: TGTGCCAGCAGTTTGGGGGTCCTCCAAGGGTTCCAAGAGACCCAGTACTTC.

V and J are TRBV10-3 and TRBJ1-1; D remains unclear. V lost 5 bases to trimming and J lost 0 bases, with 13 bases between them. Germline CDR1 and CDR2: ENHRY and SYGVKD. The CDR3 consists of 15 residues. In DNA, the CDR3 is TGTGCCATCAGTTGGACTGGAGGGATGAACACTGAAGCTTTCTTT. This sequence encodes CAISWTGGMNTEAFF.

A remark on this clone: Other DNA sequences within the sample encode an identical CDR3. This sequence joins TRBV9 and TRBJ2-7; a possible D gene is TRBD2 (6 bases). The CDR3 runs 15 residues. CDR1 and CDR2 from the germline V gene are SGDLS and YYNGEE. Deletions cut 0 bases from V and 2 bases from J, with 12 bases between. CDR3 nucleotide sequence: TGTGCCAGCAGCGTAGGTGCAGGCGGGGCCTACGAGCAGTACTTC. Its translation is CASSVGAGGAYEQYF. The full variable domain, rest sourced from reference TRBV9 and TRBJ2-7, is DSGVTQTPKHLITATGQRVTLRCSPRSGDLSVYWYQQSLDQGLQFLIQYYNGEERAKGNILERFSAQQFPDLHSELNLSSLELGDSALYFCASSVGAGGAYEQYFGPGTRLTVT.

V and J are TRBV6-5 and TRBJ2-6; no definite D call. Germline V gives CDR1 MNHEY, CDR2 SVGAGI. V lost 0 bases, J lost 3 bases, and 9 bases lay in between. The CDR3 contains 16 residues. The chain's CDR3 is CASSYSLSVGANVLTF. For the CDR3, the DNA is TGTGCCAGCAGTTACTCCCTGTCGGTTGGGGCCAACGTCCTGACTTTC.

The V gene is TRBV18, the J gene TRBJ2-4, with D unresolved. V lost 4 bases and J lost 2, with 12 bases in between. From germline, CDR1 is KGHSH and CDR2 LQKENI. The CDR3 consists of 15 residues. The CDR3: CASSLNWGTKNIQYF. The CDR3 coding sequence is TGTGCCAGCTCACTCAACTGGGGTACCAAAAACATTCAGTACTTC.

J is TRBJ2-7 and V is TRBV11-2, with D tentatively TRBD2 (5 bases). The CDR3 contains 12 residues. The germline V gene encodes CDR1 SGHAT and CDR2 FQNNGV. Trimming took off 5 bases at V and 3 bases at J, with 8 bases between the two ends. The CDR3 bases are TGTGCCAGCAGCAACCGGGACTACGAGCAGTACTTC. This encodes CASSNRDYEQYF.